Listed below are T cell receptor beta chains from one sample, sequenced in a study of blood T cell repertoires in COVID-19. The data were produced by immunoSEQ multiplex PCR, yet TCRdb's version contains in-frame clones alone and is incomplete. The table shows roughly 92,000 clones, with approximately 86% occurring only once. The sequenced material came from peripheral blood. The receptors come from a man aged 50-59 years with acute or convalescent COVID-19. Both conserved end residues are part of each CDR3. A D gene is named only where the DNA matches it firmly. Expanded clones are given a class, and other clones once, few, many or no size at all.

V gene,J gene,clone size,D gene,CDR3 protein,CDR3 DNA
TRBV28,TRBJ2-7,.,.,CASSLGGGSSYEQYF,TGTGCCAGCAGTTTAGGGGGAGGCAGCTCCTACGAGCAGTACTTC
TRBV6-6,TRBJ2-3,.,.,CASSSPQGVSTDTQYF,TGTGCCAGCAGTTCCCCCCAGGGTGTAAGCACAGATACGCAGTATTTT
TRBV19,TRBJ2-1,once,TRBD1,CASSDRDSSYNEQFF,TGTGCCAGTAGCGACCGGGACAGCTCCTACAATGAGCAGTTCTTC
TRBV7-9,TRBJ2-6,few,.,CASSLRVSGANVLTF,TGTGCCAGCAGCCTCCGGGTCTCTGGGGCCAACGTCCTGACTTTC
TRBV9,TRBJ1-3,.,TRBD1,CASSDRQGTGNTIYF,TGTGCCAGCAGCGATCGACAGGGGACTGGAAACACCATATATTTT
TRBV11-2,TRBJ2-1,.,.,CASSLVLTSHIANEQFF,TGTGCCAGCAGCTTAGTTCTCACTAGTCACATCGCAAATGAGCAGTTCTTC
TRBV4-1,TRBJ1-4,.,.,CASSQGMVVGGREKLFF,TGCGCCAGCAGCCAAGGAATGGTCGTCGGGGGGCGAGAAAAACTGTTTTTT
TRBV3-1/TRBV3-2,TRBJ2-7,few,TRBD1,CASSQLWTGELEQYF,TGTGCCAGCAGCCAATTATGGACAGGAGAACTCGAGCAGTACTTC
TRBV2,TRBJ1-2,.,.,CASWGVGGINYGYTF,TGTGCCAGCTGGGGGGTCGGGGGGATCAACTATGGCTACACCTTC
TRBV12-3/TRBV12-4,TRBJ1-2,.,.,CASSAVDSYGYTF,TGTGCCAGCAGTGCCGTCGACAGCTATGGCTACACCTTC
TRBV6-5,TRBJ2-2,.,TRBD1,CASSQDRVNTGELFF,TGTGCCAGCAGCCAGGACAGGGTTAACACCGGGGAGCTGTTTTTT
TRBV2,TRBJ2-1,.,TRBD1,CASSESPGGLRVPFF,TGTGCCAGCAGTGAATCTCCAGGGGGCCTTCGGGTTCCGTTCTTC
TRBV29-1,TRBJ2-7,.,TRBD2,CSVVGLAGSPPGEQYF,TGCAGCGTAGTGGGACTAGCGGGATCCCCGCCGGGCGAGCAGTACTTC
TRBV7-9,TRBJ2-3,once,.,CASSFDGGTQYF,TGTGCCAGCAGCTTTGATGGAGGTACGCAGTATTTT
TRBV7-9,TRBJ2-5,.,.,CASSLETSQETQYF,TGTGCCAGCAGCCTAGAGACTAGTCAAGAGACCCAGTACTTC
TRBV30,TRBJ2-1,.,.,CAWSVGDLGYNEQFF,TGTGCCTGGAGTGTAGGGGATTTAGGGTACAATGAGCAGTTCTTC
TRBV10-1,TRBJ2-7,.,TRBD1,CASSEGTGARYEQYF,TGCGCCAGCAGTGAGGGAACAGGGGCGCGCTACGAGCAGTACTTC
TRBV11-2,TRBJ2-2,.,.,CASSLSAGNTGELFF,TGTGCCAGCAGCTTATCAGCGGGGAACACCGGGGAGCTGTTTTTT
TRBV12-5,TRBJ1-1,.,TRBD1,CASGLGGQGSGNTEAFF,TGTGCTAGTGGTTTGGGGGGACAGGGCTCAGGGAACACTGAAGCTTTCTTT
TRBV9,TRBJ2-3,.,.,CASSSRGSTDTQYF,TGTGCCAGCAGCTCTCGAGGGAGCACAGATACGCAGTATTTT
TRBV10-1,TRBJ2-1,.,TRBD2,CASSELAGGNEQFF,TGCGCCAGCAGTGAACTAGCGGGGGGTAATGAGCAGTTCTTC
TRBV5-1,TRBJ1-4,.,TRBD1,CASSQPRDRGPDEKLFF,TGCGCCAGCAGCCAACCCCGGGACAGGGGGCCGGATGAAAAACTGTTTTTT
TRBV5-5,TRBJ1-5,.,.,CASSWGASNQPQHF,TGTGCCAGCAGCTGGGGAGCAAGCAATCAGCCCCAGCATTTT
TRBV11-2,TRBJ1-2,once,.,CASSLGGFYGYTF,TGTGCCAGCAGCTTAGGAGGGTTCTATGGCTACACCTTC
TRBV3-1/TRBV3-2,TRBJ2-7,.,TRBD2,CASSRPGTRVGNEQYF,TGTGCCAGCAGCCGTCCCGGGACTAGGGTGGGCAACGAGCAGTACTTC
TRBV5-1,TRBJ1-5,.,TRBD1,CASSLGGQGDQPQHF,TGCGCCAGCAGCTTGGGAGGACAGGGGGATCAGCCCCAGCATTTT
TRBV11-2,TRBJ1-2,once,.,CASSAPRGYGYTF,TGTGCCAGCAGTGCCCCCAGGGGCTATGGCTACACCTTC
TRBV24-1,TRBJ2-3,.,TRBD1,CATGQGQPDTQYF,TGTGCCACCGGACAGGGCCAACCAGATACGCAGTATTTT
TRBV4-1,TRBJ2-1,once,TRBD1,CASSQAGTGGDEQFF,TGCGCCAGCAGCCAAGCCGGGACAGGGGGGGATGAGCAGTTCTTC
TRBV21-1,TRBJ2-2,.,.,CASSIRRQGGVTGELFF,TGTGCCAGCAGCATACGCCGACAGGGGGGAGTTACCGGGGAGCTGTTTTTT
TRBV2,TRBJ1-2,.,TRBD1,CASSEAGGAGGLYGYTF,TGTGCCAGCAGTGAAGCCGGTGGGGCAGGGGGGCTCTATGGCTACACCTTC
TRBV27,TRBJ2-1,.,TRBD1,CASSSGQGLSYNEQFF,TGTGCCAGCAGTAGTGGACAGGGGTTGTCCTACAATGAGCAGTTCTTC
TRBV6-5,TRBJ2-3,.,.,CASSYDYASTDTQYF,TGTGCCAGCAGTTACGACTATGCTAGCACAGATACGCAGTATTTT
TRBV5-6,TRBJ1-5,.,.,CARSLGGGQPQHF,TGTGCCCGCAGCTTGGGGGGGGGTCAGCCCCAGCATTTT
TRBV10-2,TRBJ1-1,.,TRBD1,CASSDRGTEAFF,TGCGCCAGCAGCGACAGGGGCACTGAAGCTTTCTTT
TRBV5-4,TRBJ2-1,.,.,CASSLRTEVNEQFF,TGTGCCAGCAGCCTACGGACAGAGGTTAATGAGCAGTTCTTC
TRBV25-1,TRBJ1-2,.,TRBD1,CASSSDRGNYGYTF,TGTGCCAGCAGTTCCGACAGGGGGAACTATGGCTACACCTTC
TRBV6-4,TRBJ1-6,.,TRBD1,CASSDVTGGNNSPLHF,TGTGCCAGCAGTGACGTTACAGGGGGAAACAATTCACCCCTCCACTTT
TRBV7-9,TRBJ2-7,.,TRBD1,CASSLPGTGGSYEQYF,TGTGCCAGCAGCTTACCCGGGACAGGGGGCTCCTACGAGCAGTACTTC
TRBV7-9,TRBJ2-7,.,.,CASSFETFAYEQYF,TGTGCCAGCAGCTTTGAGACTTTTGCCTACGAGCAGTACTTC
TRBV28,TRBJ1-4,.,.,CASSLPQGDEKLFF,TGTGCCAGCAGTTTGCCACAAGGGGATGAAAAACTGTTTTTT